These 11 T cell receptor beta chains were sequenced from one sample in a study of blood T cells in healthy people across ages. Sample-barcoded 5' priming and a J-beta primer mix drove a second PCR of 7 to 11 cycles. TCRdb analysed the 5' RACE reads with MiXCR anew, one entry per CDR3 protein. The sample holds approximately 800,000 distinct CDR3 sequences, roughly three fifths seen once. Material for sequencing was blood. The receptors were sampled from a man in his forties in good health.

The chain links TRBV4-1 to TRBJ2-7; TRBD1 agrees at 7 bases. Losses at the gene ends were 4 bases for V and 0 bases for J; bases not matched to a gene: 9. Germline CDR1 reads MGHRA; CDR2 reads YSYEKL. The CDR3 sequence is 16 residues long. CDR3 protein: CASSPTKGQPSYEQYF. The CDR3 DNA reads TGCGCCAGCAGCCCGACGAAGGGACAGCCCTCCTACGAGCAGTACTTC.

The rearrangement uses TRBV5-5 and TRBJ2-7; the D gene is possibly TRBD2 (6 bases). From germline, CDR1 is SGHKS and CDR2 YYEKEE (reference sequence). V was clipped by 5 bases and J by 5 bases, with 17 bases between them. CDR3 length equals 14 residues. CDR3 sequence: CASSQELASDEQYF. The CDR3 DNA is TGTGCCAGCAGTCAGGAACTAGCATCGGACGAGCAGTACTTC.

This chain links TRBV5-1 with TRBJ1-6; a possible D gene is TRBD1 (5 bases). Looked up from germline, CDR1 is SGHRS and CDR2 is YFSETQ. This CDR3 comprises 15 residues. V was clipped by 4 bases and J by 0 bases, with 8 bases between them. The CDR3 coding sequence is TGCGCCAGCAGCCAGGGCCTCTCCTATAATTCACCCCTCCACTTT. This gives the protein CASSQGLSYNSPLHF.

V usage is TRBV12-3 or TRBV12-4 and J usage is TRBJ1-1; D gene unclear. CDR3 length: 14 amino acids. The V end lost 3 bases, the J end lost 0 bases, and 8 bases lay between the germline ends. The CDR3 sequence is CASSLWVLNTEAFF. As DNA, the CDR3 is TGTGCCAGCAGTTTGTGGGTCCTGAACACTGAAGCTTTCTTT.

This clonotype was observed a few times. V gene TRBV20-1 combines with J gene TRBJ2-7, with D unresolved. CDR1 is DFQATT and CDR2 is SNEGSKA in the germline V gene (reference sequence). The V end lost 3 bases, the J end lost 5 bases, and 23 bases lay between the germline ends. The CDR3 consists of 16 residues. The chain's CDR3 is CSARSPFPSAADEQYF. CDR3 DNA: TGCAGTGCTAGGTCGCCCTTCCCGTCAGCCGCGGACGAGCAGTACTTC.

The chain carries TRBV29-1 and TRBJ2-1; 7 positions match TRBD2. The germline V gene has CDR1 SQVTM and CDR2 ANQGSEA. The CDR3 totals 16 residues. J was trimmed by 6 bases and V by 7 bases; bases with no gene match: 18. CDR3 protein: CSAGGTPRDYGNEQFF. As DNA, the CDR3 is TGCAGCGCCGGAGGAACCCCGAGGGACTACGGCAATGAGCAGTTCTTC.

This clonotype was recorded many times. The chain has TRBV20-1 and TRBJ2-1; D is ambiguous. CDR1 is DFQATT and CDR2 is SNEGSKA in the germline V gene (reference sequence). There are 11 residues in the CDR3. Trimming cost V 6 bases and J 4 bases, with 7 bases left between them. The CDR3 nucleotides are TGCAGTGCCCAAGGATACAATGAGCAGTTCTTC. It is translated as CSAQGYNEQFF.

J is TRBJ2-3 and V is TRBV5-1; 9 positions match TRBD2. The germline CDR1 and CDR2 sequences are SGHRS and YFSETQ. This CDR3 region has 15 residues. V lost 2 bases and J lost 4; bases outside the gene matches: 5. The CDR3 nucleotides read TGCGCCAGCAGCTTCGAGACTAGCGGCTCAGATACGCAGTATTTT. Residues: CASSFETSGSDTQYF.

V and J are TRBV7-8 and TRBJ2-2; TRBD1 matches at 8 bases. V lost 6 bases to trimming and J lost 4 bases; unmatched junction nucleotides: 13. The CDR3 loop spans 17 amino acids. Germline V gives CDR1 SGHVS, CDR2 FQNEAQ. For the CDR3, the DNA is TGTGCCAGCAGTGCTATAGACAGGGGTCAGGTCACCGGGGAGCTGTTTTTT. This encodes CASSAIDRGQVTGELFF.

This chain joins TRBV6-5 and TRBJ1-2; D remains unclear. Germline assignment: CDR1 MNHEY and CDR2 SVGAGI. V was cut by 0 bases and J by 0 bases, with 8 bases left in between. The CDR3 runs 15 residues. This CDR3 is CASSYSGDPNYGYTF. As DNA, the CDR3 is TGTGCCAGCAGTTACTCCGGCGACCCTAACTATGGCTACACCTTC.

This chain uses TRBV6-5 with TRBJ2-1; no reliable D call. The CDR3 runs 14 residues. The germline V and J ends were trimmed by 5 bases and 4 bases, with 12 bases remaining between them. The germline gives CDR1 MNHEY, CDR2 SVGAGI. CDR3 loop: CASSENTPYNEQFF. CDR3 coding DNA: TGTGCCAGCAGTGAAAACACACCTTACAATGAGCAGTTCTTC.